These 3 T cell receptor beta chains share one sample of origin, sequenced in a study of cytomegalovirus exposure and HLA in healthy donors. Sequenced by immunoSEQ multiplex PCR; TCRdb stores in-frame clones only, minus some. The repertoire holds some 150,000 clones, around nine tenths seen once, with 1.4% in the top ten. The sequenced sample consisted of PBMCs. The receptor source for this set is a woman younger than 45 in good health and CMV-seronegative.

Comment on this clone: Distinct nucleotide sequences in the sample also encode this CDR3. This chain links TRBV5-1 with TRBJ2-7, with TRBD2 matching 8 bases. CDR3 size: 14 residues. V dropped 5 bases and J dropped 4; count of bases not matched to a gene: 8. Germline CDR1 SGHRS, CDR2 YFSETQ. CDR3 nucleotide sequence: TGCGCCAGCAGTCTCGGGGGGGGGTCTTACGAGCAGTACTTC. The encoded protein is CASSLGGGSYEQYF.

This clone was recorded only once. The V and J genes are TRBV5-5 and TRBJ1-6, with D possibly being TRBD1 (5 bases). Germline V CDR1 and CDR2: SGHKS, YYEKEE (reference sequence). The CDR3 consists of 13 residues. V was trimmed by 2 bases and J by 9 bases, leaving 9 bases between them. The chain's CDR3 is CASSFGGGSPLHF. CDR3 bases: TGTGCCAGCAGCTTCGGGGGAGGTTCACCCCTCCACTTT.

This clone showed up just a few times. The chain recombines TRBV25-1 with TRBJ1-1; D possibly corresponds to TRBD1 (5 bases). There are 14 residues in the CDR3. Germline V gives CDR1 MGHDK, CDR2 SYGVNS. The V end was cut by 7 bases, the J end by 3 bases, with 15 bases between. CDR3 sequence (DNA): TGTGCCAGCACCCGAACGGGGGTGGACACTGAAGCTTTCTTT. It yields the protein CASTRTGVDTEAFF.